This TCR beta chain was recovered during a study of blood T cell repertoires in COVID-19. Seattle patients were enrolled while actively infected and followed longitudinally. There are 17 residues in the CDR3. The V end was cut by 4 bases, the J end by 0 bases, with 13 bases between. CDR1 and CDR2 (germline): LGHDT, YNNKEL (reference sequence). Under the authors' procedure: By means of reference gene primer amplification, nucleated cell counts were estimated. Repertoires were generated with immunoSEQ multiplex PCR, while TCRdb's copy carries only in-frame clones and drops some. The DNA gave D and trimming, while V, J and clone size come from that table. Found here are 250,000 to 400,000 clones, roughly 90% of them singletons; the top ten hold less than 3.5%.

The TCR sequence derives from a woman aged 25 to 45 with COVID-19, enrolled during active disease. The sequenced material came from peripheral blood. This sequence joins TRBV3-1 (or the pseudogene TRBV3-2) and TRBJ2-6, with D maybe TRBD2 (6 bases). CDR3 nucleotide sequence: TGTGCCAGCAGCCGGGAGGAGGCGTACTCTGGGGCCAACGTCCTGACTTTC. Translating it yields CASSREEAYSGANVLTF.